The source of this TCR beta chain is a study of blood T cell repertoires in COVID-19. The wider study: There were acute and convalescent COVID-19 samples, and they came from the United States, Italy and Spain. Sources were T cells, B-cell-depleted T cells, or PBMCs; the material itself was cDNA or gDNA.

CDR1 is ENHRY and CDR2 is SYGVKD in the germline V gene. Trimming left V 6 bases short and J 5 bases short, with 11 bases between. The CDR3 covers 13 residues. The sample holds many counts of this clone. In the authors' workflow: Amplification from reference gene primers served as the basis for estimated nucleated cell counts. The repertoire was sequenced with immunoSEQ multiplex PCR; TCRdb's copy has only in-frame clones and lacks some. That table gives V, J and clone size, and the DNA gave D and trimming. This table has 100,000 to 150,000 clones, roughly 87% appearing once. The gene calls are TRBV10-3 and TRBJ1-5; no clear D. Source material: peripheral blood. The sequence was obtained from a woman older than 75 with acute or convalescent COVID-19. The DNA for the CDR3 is TGTGCCATCAGGGCAGGATACGATCAGCCCCAGCATTTT. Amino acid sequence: CAIRAGYDQPQHF.